The subject of this entry is one T cell receptor (beta chain). The data were obtained in a study of shared clonotypes between healthy human individuals. Each cell subset's genomic DNA was divided evenly among several immunoSEQ plates. The assay was immunoSEQ multiplex PCR, and TCRdb's table has in-frame clones only and misses some. The sample yields about 2.4 million clones, 93% seen once. Trimming pared 2 bases from V and 2 bases from J, leaving 13 bases between. In germline, CDR1 is SNHLY, CDR2 FYNNEI. The CDR3 covers 15 residues. V usage is TRBV2 and J usage is TRBJ2-7; D call uncertain. This clonotype was sampled from a young man in good health. Some clones in this sample may be carry-over from other donors' samples. What was sequenced was naive CD4+ T cells from PBMCs. Subset defined: CD45RA+ positively selected. The CDR3 sequence is CASSEMGPAPYEQYF. The CDR3 DNA follows: TGTGCCAGCAGTGAAATGGGCCCAGCCCCCTACGAGCAGTACTTC. The entire variable domain, with the rest obtained from reference TRBV2 and TRBJ2-7, is as follows: EPEVTQTPSHQVTQMGQEVILRCVPISNHLYFYWYRQILGQKVEFLVSFYNNEISEKSEIFDDQFSVERPDGSNFTLKIRSTKLEDSAMYFCASSEMGPAPYEQYFGPGTRLTVT.